This T cell receptor (delta chain) originates from a study of Vδ1+ human thymocytes. The length of the CDR3 is 16 residues. With V trimmed by 1 base and J by 3 bases, 8 bases remained unmatched. Germline V gene sequence: CDR1 TSWWSYY, CDR2 QGS. This clone has only a few counts. Antigen unknown. The template was reverse-transcribed extracted RNA. Pooled V-gene forward primers with one constant-region reverse primer generated the CDR3 amplicons by multiplex PCR. TCRdb reapplied CATT to the multiplex PCR reads. The data show tens of thousands of delta-chain clones, more than 15% seen once. The study, taken as a whole, reports: Highly polyclonal TRG and TRD repertoires with Gaussian CDR3 length distributions appeared in thymus.

Purity of the sorted Vdelta1+ thymocytes ranged from roughly 98% to 99.6%. V and J are TRDV1 and TRDJ1, with TRDD3 matching over 7 bases. Specimen: Vdelta1+ gamma-delta thymocytes from the thymus. The subset was: FACS-sorted CD3+ TCRalphabeta- TCRVdelta1+ TCRVdelta2- thymocytes. This sequence was found in a boy younger than two who had congenital heart surgery. The CDR3 loop reads CALGERHAWGADKLIF. CDR3 nucleotides: TGTGCTCTTGGGGAACGGCATGCCTGGGGGGCCGATAAACTCATCTTT.